A single sample gave rise to the 4 T cell receptor beta chains below, sequenced in a study of blood T cells in healthy people across ages. It was with a sample-barcoded 5' primer and a J-beta primer mix that a second PCR of roughly 7 to 11 cycles was run. TCRdb reprocessed the 5' RACE reads with MiXCR, giving one entry per CDR3 protein. The data contain about 930,000 distinct CDR3 sequences, around 29% of them singletons. This sample also belongs to another study, concerning T cells of mothers and their children.

The sequencing input was blood. All receptors come from a middle-aged woman in good health.

There are a few counts of this clonotype. This chain links TRBV5-1 with TRBJ2-3; tentative D call: TRBD2 (7 bases). V lost 7 bases, J lost 2 bases, and 20 bases lay in between. The CDR3 is 16 residues long. CDR1 and CDR2 from the germline V gene are SGHRS and YFSETQ. CDR3 sequence reads: CASYRRGGAITDTQYF. In nucleotides, the CDR3 is TGCGCCAGCTACCGAAGAGGGGGGGCTATCACAGATACGCAGTATTTT.

The rearrangement joins TRBV7-2 to TRBJ2-7, with D maybe TRBD2 (5 bases). The CDR3 is 14 residues long. Trimming pared 7 bases from V and 2 bases from J, leaving 15 bases between. CDR1 SGHTA and CDR2 FQGNSA come from the germline V gene. The CDR3 nucleotides are TGTACCAGCAACCCGGCGGACGGGACCTACGAGCAGTACTTC. This gives the protein CTSNPADGTYEQYF.

J is TRBJ1-1 and V is TRBV6-2 or TRBV6-3; D is unclear. This CDR3 comprises 14 residues. CDR1 and CDR2 (germline): MNHEY, SVGEGT. V was pared by 6 bases and J by 2 bases, with 13 bases between. The CDR3: CASRLGSPNTEAFF. In DNA, the CDR3 is TGTGCCAGCAGACTTGGGTCACCCAACACTGAAGCTTTCTTT.

The chain uses TRBV6-6 and TRBJ1-1, with D maybe TRBD1 (5 bases). Trimming left V 0 bases short and J 4 bases short, with 18 bases between. Looked up from germline, CDR1 is MNHNY and CDR2 is SVGAGI (reference sequence). The CDR3 consists of 17 residues. CDR3 in amino acids: CASSYSGVMGVTTEAFF. The CDR3 region has the DNA TGTGCCAGCAGTTACTCTGGGGTTATGGGGGTGACCACTGAAGCTTTCTTT.